Below, 15 T cell receptor beta chains from the same sample are listed, as sequenced in a study of PD-L1 blockade in urothelial cancer. Profiling relied on immunoSEQ multiplex PCR, and the TCRdb table lists in-frame clones only, not all of them. The table lists tens of thousands of clones, roughly 80% of them singletons. Time point of the sample: peripheral blood 6 weeks after treatment start. Material: PBMCs, obtained around atezolizumab (anti-PD-L1) treatment. Receptors originate from a man between 65 and 79 years old with urothelial cancer.

This chain connects TRBV6-1 to TRBJ2-5; tentative D call: TRBD1 (6 bases). Deletions cut 8 bases from V and 0 bases from J, with 7 bases between. The germline gives CDR1 MNHNS, CDR2 SASEGT. The CDR3 loop spans 12 amino acids. The CDR3 sequence: CASQGYQETQYF. The CDR3 bases are TGTGCCAGCCAGGGGTACCAAGAGACCCAGTACTTC.

DNA of the CDR3: TGCGCCAGCAGTGAGTCGGGGGCAAAGGGCTACACCTTC. Protein product: CASSESGAKGYTF. The chain combines TRBV10-1 with TRBJ1-2; D is perhaps TRBD1 (6 bases). In germline, CDR1 is WNHNN, CDR2 SYGVQD (reference sequence). The CDR3 sequence is 13 residues long. Trimming took off 0 bases at V and 8 bases at J, with 10 bases between the two ends.

This clone occurred a few times. V is TRBV4-2 and J is TRBJ1-5; 7 positions match TRBD1. The V segment lost 2 bases and the J segment 5 bases; nucleotides outside the gene matches: 9. The CDR3 is 16 amino acids. Germline V lookup: CDR1 LGHNA, CDR2 YNFKEQ. The CDR3 reads CASSQSRQGKDQPQHF. The CDR3 DNA reads TGTGCCAGCAGCCAATCCCGACAGGGTAAAGATCAGCCCCAGCATTTT.

This chain connects TRBV5-6 to TRBJ2-2, with D maybe TRBD1 (5 bases). Looked up from germline, CDR1 is SGHDT and CDR2 is YYEEEE. Deletions cut 2 bases from V and 6 bases from J, with 14 bases between. The CDR3 sequence is 15 residues long. The CDR3 region is CASSFKGFISGELFF. The CDR3, as DNA: TGTGCCAGCAGCTTTAAGGGGTTTATTTCCGGGGAGCTGTTTTTT.

This chain links TRBV5-1 with TRBJ2-5, with TRBD2 identical over 7 bases. In germline, CDR1 is SGHRS, CDR2 YFSETQ. With V trimmed by 4 bases and J by 1 base, 10 bases remained unmatched. The CDR3 has 16 residues. The CDR3 DNA reads TGCGCCAGCAGCACTGGTGGGGACTACCCCCAAGAGACCCAGTACTTC. Amino acids: CASSTGGDYPQETQYF.

The J gene is TRBJ2-7, the V gene TRBV19, with D unresolved. The CDR3 sequence is 15 residues long. Trimming left V 1 base short and J 3 bases short, with 13 bases between. The V gene's germline CDR1 is LNHDA and CDR2 SQIVND (reference sequence). CDR3 DNA: TGTGCCAGTAGTATAGGGTCGTCAGTCTTCTACGAGCAGTACTTC. As protein: CASSIGSSVFYEQYF.

There are a few counts of this clone. The chain combines TRBV6-1 with TRBJ2-7; no firm D call. V was trimmed by 5 bases and J by 3 bases, leaving 14 bases between them. CDR3 length: 14 amino acids. CDR1 is MNHNS, CDR2 SASEGT, per germline. CDR3 sequence reads: CASSSSPYGYEQYF. CDR3 nucleotide sequence: TGTGCCAGCAGTTCGTCTCCGTACGGCTACGAGCAGTACTTC.

The chain uses TRBV5-1 and TRBJ1-2; unclear D gene. The CDR3 spans 14 residues. Germline CDR1 SGHRS, CDR2 YFSETQ. V was pared by 0 bases and J by 6 bases, with 12 bases between. The CDR3 DNA follows: TGCGCCAGCAGCTTGGAGGCAGCGGAAGATGGCTACACCTTC. The encoded protein is CASSLEAAEDGYTF.

The V call is TRBV6-1, the J call TRBJ1-4; TRBD1 is a possible D gene (6 bases). Germline lookup yields CDR1 MNHNS and CDR2 SASEGT. Trimming stripped 2 bases from V and 5 bases from J, with 9 bases between. CDR3 length equals 14 residues. CDR3 DNA: TGTGCCAGCAGTGAAATCAGGGGAAATGAAAAACTGTTTTTT. It encodes CASSEIRGNEKLFF.

V usage is TRBV29-1 and J usage is TRBJ1-1; D unresolved. From germline, CDR1 is SQVTM and CDR2 ANQGSEA. V was trimmed by 2 bases and J by 1 base, leaving 8 bases between them. The CDR3 has 13 residues. The CDR3 DNA reads as TGCAGCGTTGAAAACGGGAGGAACACTGAAGCTTTCTTT. Protein sequence: CSVENGRNTEAFF.

This clone was observed a handful of times. The CDR3 DNA reads TGTGCCAGCAGCTTAGGGGCGACTAATGAAAAACTGTTTTTT. Translation: CASSLGATNEKLFF. The chain employs TRBV7-9 and TRBJ1-4; D ambiguous. Germline lookup yields CDR1 SEHNR and CDR2 FQNEAQ (reference sequence). This CDR3 is 14 amino acids long. V lost 1 base and J 2 bases, leaving 5 bases between the germline ends.

This chain links TRBV28 with TRBJ1-2; D gene uncertain. Trimming pared 3 bases from V and 7 bases from J, leaving 12 bases between. The CDR3 runs 13 residues. The germline gives CDR1 MDHEN, CDR2 SYDVKM. The CDR3 bases are TGTGCCAGCAGTTTCCCTATAAGAGGTGGCTACACCTTC. Translated: CASSFPIRGGYTF.

The rearrangement joins TRBV5-1 to TRBJ1-1; TRBD1 might be the D (5 bases). V gave up 4 bases and J gave up 3 bases, with 13 bases separating them. The CDR3 is made up of 14 amino acids. Germline V gives CDR1 SGHRS, CDR2 YFSETQ. CDR3 sequence (DNA): TGCGCCAGCAGCCAACAGGTTTTCGACACTGAAGCTTTCTTT. Protein: CASSQQVFDTEAFF.

CDR3 sequence (DNA): TGCGCCAGCAGCTTGGGGACTAGCGGGACCGGCGGGGAGCTGTTTTTT. Translation gives CASSLGTSGTGGELFF. The chain joins TRBV5-1 to TRBJ2-2; the match to TRBD2 covers 12 bases. The V gene end was trimmed by 0 bases and the J gene end by 7 bases; junction bases not matched to a gene: 4. From germline, CDR1 is SGHRS and CDR2 YFSETQ. The CDR3 loop spans 16 amino acids.

The gene calls are TRBV15 and TRBJ1-1; D uncertain. The CDR3 sequence is 15 residues long. V lost 0 bases, J lost 1 base, and 9 bases lay in between. Looked up from germline, CDR1 is LNHNV and CDR2 is YYDKDF (reference sequence). The chain's CDR3 is CATSRDKSGNTEAFF. Written as DNA, the CDR3 is TGTGCCACCAGCAGAGATAAGAGCGGGAACACTGAAGCTTTCTTT.